This TCR beta chain was captured by sequencing in a study of shared clonotypes between healthy human individuals. About the research overall: The study enrolled two women and three men aged 18 to 49.

Germline loops: CDR1 SGDLS, CDR2 YYNGEE. The CDR3 has 14 residues. Deletions cut 2 bases from V and 5 bases from J, with 11 bases between. For genomic DNA, unsorted samples relied on roughly 100 million PBMCs. Among the unsorted PBMC samples, replicate PCRs used about 310 ng DNA, approximately 30,000 T cell genomes. Data came from immunoSEQ multiplex PCR; TCRdb stores just in-frame clones and leaves some out. Among about 470,000 clones, 79% were seen once, and the ten largest hold about 12%. Comments on this clone: Its specificity is not known.

Whole-study results and caveats: In this cohort, only blood was sampled, and tissue repertoires likely differ.

Input material: PBMCs. The origin of this receptor is a middle-aged woman in good health. Some clones in this sample may be carry-over from other donors' samples. The chain carries TRBV9 and TRBJ1-5; a possible D gene is TRBD1 (5 bases). CDR3 region: CASSVDEGHQPQHF. For the CDR3, the DNA is TGTGCCAGCAGCGTTGATGAGGGACATCAGCCCCAGCATTTT.